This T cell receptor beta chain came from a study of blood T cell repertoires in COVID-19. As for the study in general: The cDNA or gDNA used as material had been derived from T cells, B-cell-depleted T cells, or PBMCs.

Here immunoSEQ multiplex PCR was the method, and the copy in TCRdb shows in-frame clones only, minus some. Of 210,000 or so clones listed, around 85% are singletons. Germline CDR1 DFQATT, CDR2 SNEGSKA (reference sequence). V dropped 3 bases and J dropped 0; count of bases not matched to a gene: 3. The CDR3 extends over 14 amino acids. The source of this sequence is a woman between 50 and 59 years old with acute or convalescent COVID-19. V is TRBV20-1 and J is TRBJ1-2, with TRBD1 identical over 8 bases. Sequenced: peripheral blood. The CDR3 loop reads CSASRDRTNYGYTF. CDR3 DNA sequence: TGCAGTGCTAGTCGGGACAGGACTAACTATGGCTACACCTTC.